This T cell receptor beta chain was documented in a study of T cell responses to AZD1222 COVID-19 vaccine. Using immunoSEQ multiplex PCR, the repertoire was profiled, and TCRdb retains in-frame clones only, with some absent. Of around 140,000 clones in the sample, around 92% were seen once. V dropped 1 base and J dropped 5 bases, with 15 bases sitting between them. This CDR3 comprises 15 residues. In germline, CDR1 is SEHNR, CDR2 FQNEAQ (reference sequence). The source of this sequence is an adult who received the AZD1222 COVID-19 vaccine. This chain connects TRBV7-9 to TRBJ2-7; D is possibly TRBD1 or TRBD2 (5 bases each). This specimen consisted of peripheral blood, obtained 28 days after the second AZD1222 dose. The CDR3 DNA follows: TGTGCCAGCAGCTTAGTTTTGCGAGGGGTCAACGAGCAGTACTTC. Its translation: CASSLVLRGVNEQYF.